This T cell receptor beta chain appears in the sequencing data of a study of T cell responses to AZD1222 COVID-19 vaccine (dated by TCRdb to the early 2020s). Regarding the complete study: AZD1222 recipients given second doses at about 4 weeks or at about 12 weeks were pooled, since spike-specific TCR depth and breadth were not found to differ between the two schedules. A total of under 250 trial participants underwent TCR sequencing, of whom 207 had received two doses of AZD1222 and roughly 26 had received two doses of the MenACWY control vaccine. Trial participants were enrolled into age subgroups of 18-55, 56-69 and 70-plus years, which contained about 150, 27 and 61 TCR-sequenced participants, respectively. Study-wide findings and limitations: The 56-69-year group was small, and its depth increase did not reach significance, likely because of low power. Vaccine-associated CD4 TCRs spanned the whole spike protein, with dominant responses in regions 160-218 and 743-854. Participants were mostly white British, with more females than males. The authors suggested clonal diversity may have been underestimated. After two AZD1222 doses, both the breadth and the depth of spike-specific TCRs were significantly higher than at day 0 and than in MenACWY recipients. Only five or six AZD1222 recipients were SARS-CoV-2 seropositive at baseline, limiting conclusions about previously exposed vaccinees. Because no samples from the day 14 peak response were available, repertoires could be characterized only after the peak T cell response. Reportedly, almost half of the unique spike-specific TCRs recognized epitopes lying outside the regions that are mutated in the B.1.351 and B.1.1.7 variants.

The label giving this sample's time point can be read as: baseline before first vaccination. Vaccinee samples were obtained from the UK trials COV001 and COV002, which included a single-blind randomized controlled phase 2/3 trial of AZD1222 (ChAdOx1 nCoV-19) in healthy adults. For TCRbeta chain sequencing, PBMC samples from trial participants were taken at day 0 and at day 28 after the second dose. A remark on this clone: The antigen it recognizes is unknown. Nothing much larger sits one base from this clone, and base qualities are not available.

The CDR3 regions of human TCRbeta chains were analyzed by immunosequencing. On the study's bioinformatics: TCRs in the repertoires were compared against a reference library of SARS-CoV-2-specific TCRs that had been generated with the MIRA antigen-specificity platform. Breadth was defined as the fraction of unique TCRs that were SARS-CoV-2-associated. Depth was defined as the fraction of total T cells that were SARS-CoV-2-associated. Each spike-specific TCR was assigned to its reactive spike region and to a CD4 or CD8 class using the MIRA data. Log10-transformed breadth and depth values were compared by one-way ANOVA with Sidak's multiple comparisons tests. TCRdb took over this immuneACCESS table, retaining in-frame rearrangements with V and J assigned. Such tables are incomplete; in checked studies, under half of the missing clones stem from an unresolved V gene, and the remainder is unexplained. Clone size and V and J calls were adopted from that table, with D and trimming inferred from the DNA. This sample is represented by around 190,000 clones; about 92% of them were singletons. In total, the top ten clones hold roughly 1.4% of the sample.

The origin of this receptor is an adult in good health. This sample comprised peripheral blood, obtained on day 0 of AZD1222 vaccination.

The nucleotide sequence reads as follows: TGCGCCAGCAGCCCCGAAGGAGGACGGAGGTTCGGCTACACCTTC. This encodes CASSPEGGRRFGYTF. The chain couples TRBV4-3 to TRBJ1-2, with no confidently assigned D gene. The CDR3 runs 15 amino acids, cysteine and phenylalanine included. The only DNA kept is the CDR3, 45 bases in frame from the first base. From a lookup of the germline V gene, CDR1 and CDR2 are LGHNA and YSLEER. A distance of 20 bases separates the germline ends of V and J, which lose 4 bases and 8 bases respectively.